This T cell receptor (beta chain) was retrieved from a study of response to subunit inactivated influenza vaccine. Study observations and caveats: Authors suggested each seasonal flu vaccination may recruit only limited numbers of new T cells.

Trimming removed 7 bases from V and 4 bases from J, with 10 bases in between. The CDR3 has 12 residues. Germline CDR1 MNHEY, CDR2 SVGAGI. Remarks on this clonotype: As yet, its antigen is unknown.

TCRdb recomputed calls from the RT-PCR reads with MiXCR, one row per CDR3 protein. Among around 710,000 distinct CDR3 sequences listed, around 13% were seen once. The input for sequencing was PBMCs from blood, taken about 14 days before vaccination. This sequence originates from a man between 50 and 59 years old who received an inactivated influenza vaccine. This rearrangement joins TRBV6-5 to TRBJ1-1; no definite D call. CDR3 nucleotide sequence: TGTGCCAGCATTTCACCGGGCACTGAAGCTTTCTTT. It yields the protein CASISPGTEAFF.